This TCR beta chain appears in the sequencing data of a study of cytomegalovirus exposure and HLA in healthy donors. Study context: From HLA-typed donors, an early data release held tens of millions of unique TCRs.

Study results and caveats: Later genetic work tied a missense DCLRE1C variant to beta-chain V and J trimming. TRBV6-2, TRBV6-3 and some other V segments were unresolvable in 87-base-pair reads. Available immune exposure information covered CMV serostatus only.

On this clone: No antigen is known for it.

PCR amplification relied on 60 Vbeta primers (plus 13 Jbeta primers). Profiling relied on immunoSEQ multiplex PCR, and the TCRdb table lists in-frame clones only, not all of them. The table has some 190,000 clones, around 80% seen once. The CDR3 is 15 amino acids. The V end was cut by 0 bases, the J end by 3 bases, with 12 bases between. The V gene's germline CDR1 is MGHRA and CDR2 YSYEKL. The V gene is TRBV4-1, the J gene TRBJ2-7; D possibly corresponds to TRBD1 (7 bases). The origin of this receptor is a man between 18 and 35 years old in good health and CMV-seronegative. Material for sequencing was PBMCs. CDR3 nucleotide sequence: TGCGCCAGCAGCCAAGAGGAGGGGGCGATCTACGAGCAGTACTTC. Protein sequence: CASSQEEGAIYEQYF.